This TCR beta chain was sequenced in a study of tissue T cells after allogeneic stem cell transplantation. General study points: The study did not identify alloreactive or antigen-specific tissue TCRs, and some clones might be persisting host cells. Shared clones across patients were few; motif clustering revealed tissue-specific shared signatures.

Assay: immunoSEQ multiplex PCR; the TCRdb copy retains only in-frame clones and omits some. Of fewer than 30,000 clones in the sample, less than 75% are singletons; the top ten hold approximately 7.7%. As concerns this clone: Its antigen remains unknown.

Germline CDR1 reads SNHLY; CDR2 reads FYNNEI. The germline V and J ends were trimmed by 4 bases and 4 bases, with 10 bases remaining between them. This CDR3 spans 13 amino acids. The chain employs TRBV2 and TRBJ1-2; no definite D call. Material: tissue from the ileum, obtained at autopsy. The TCR was taken from a female donor older than 55 with lung cancer. The CDR3 bases are TGTGCCAGCAGTGGGGGAGGCCGCTATGGCTACACCTTC. It translates to CASSGGGRYGYTF.